The next 14 T cell receptor beta chains were all read from a single sample in a study of shared clonotypes between healthy human individuals. Profiled with immunoSEQ multiplex PCR; TCRdb holds only in-frame clones, not every one. The sample has 2 million to 3 million clones; 90% to 95% are singletons. Sequencing used naive CD4+ T cells sorted from blood. The subset: CD45RA+ positively selected. Receptors were obtained from a man aged 18 to 29 in good health.

The chain has TRBV9 and TRBJ1-2, with TRBD1 matching over 10 bases. Germline CDR1 SGDLS, CDR2 YYNGEE. The length of the CDR3 is 14 residues. With V trimmed by 3 bases and J by 7 bases, 6 bases remained unmatched. The CDR3, as DNA: TGTGCCAGCAGCGGCAGCCGACAGGGGGCTGGCTACACCTTC. Translation: CASSGSRQGAGYTF. Filled out from reference TRBV9 and TRBJ1-2, the complete variable domain reads DSGVTQTPKHLITATGQRVTLRCSPRSGDLSVYWYQQSLDQGLQFLIQYYNGEERAKGNILERFSAQQFPDLHSELNLSSLELGDSALYFCASSGSRQGAGYTFGSGTRLTVV.

The chain has TRBV6-1 and TRBJ1-2; D is unresolved. Trimming took off 1 base at V and 9 bases at J, with 6 bases between the two ends. CDR3 length: 11 amino acids. Germline V gene lookup returns CDR1 MNHNS and CDR2 SASEGT. For the CDR3, the DNA is TGTGCCAGCAGTGAAGGGGGTAGCTACACCTTC. Residues: CASSEGGSYTF.

The rearrangement links TRBV7-3 to TRBJ2-5, with D perhaps matching TRBD1 (6 bases). The germline V and J ends were trimmed by 6 bases and 2 bases, with 10 bases remaining between them. The CDR3 is 13 residues long. Germline CDR1 is SGHTA and CDR2 is FQGTGA. The CDR3 sequence: CASSTGQQETQYF. Written as DNA, the CDR3 is TGTGCCAGCAGTACCGGACAGCAAGAGACCCAGTACTTC.

The J gene is TRBJ2-1, the V gene TRBV7-2; TRBD2 agrees at 9 bases. J gave up 6 bases and V 6 bases, and 12 bases lay outside the gene matches. Germline V gene sequence: CDR1 SGHTA, CDR2 FQGNSA. This CDR3 is 16 amino acids long. The CDR3 loop is CASSSGGGRVANEQFF. The DNA of the CDR3 is TGTGCCAGCAGTTCCGGAGGCGGGAGGGTCGCCAATGAGCAGTTCTTC. Looking up the rest from reference TRBV7-2 and TRBJ2-1 gives the full variable domain: GAGVSQSPSNKVTEKGKDVELRCDPISGHTALYWYRQSLGQGLEFLIYFQGNSAPDKSGLPSDRFSAERTGGSVSTLTIQRTQQEDSAVYLCASSSGGGRVANEQFFGPGTRLTVL.

The genes are TRBV2 and TRBJ2-1; 7 bases are a match to TRBD2. The CDR3 extends over 14 amino acids. With 5 bases clipped from V and 5 bases from J, the junction kept 6 bases outside the gene matches. From germline, CDR1 is SNHLY and CDR2 FYNNEI. CDR3 residues: CASSQRLANNEQFF. Written as DNA, the CDR3 is TGTGCCAGCAGTCAACGACTAGCAAACAATGAGCAGTTCTTC.

The rearrangement links TRBV30 to TRBJ2-7; 9 nucleotides align to TRBD1. From germline, CDR1 is GTSNPN and CDR2 SVGIG (reference sequence). After removal of 3 bases from V and 3 bases from J, the junction contained 6 bases not matched to a gene. The CDR3 is made up of 14 amino acids. CDR3 amino acids: CAWSRTGVSYEQYF. Here the CDR3 DNA reads TGTGCCTGGAGCAGGACAGGGGTGAGCTACGAGCAGTACTTC.

A single count supports this clone. The chain joins TRBV15 to TRBJ2-3, with TRBD2 matching over 8 bases. The germline gives CDR1 LNHNV, CDR2 YYDKDF (reference sequence). CDR3 length: 14 residues. Unmatched junction bases numbered 8, after V lost 8 bases and J lost 4 bases. The CDR3 is CATGAGGVADTQYF. CDR3 DNA: TGTGCCACCGGGGCGGGAGGAGTCGCAGATACGCAGTATTTT.

The chain links TRBV30 to TRBJ1-1; no firm D call. V was clipped by 1 base and J by 2 bases, with 11 bases between them. The CDR3 sequence is 14 residues long. Germline CDR1 and CDR2: GTSNPN and SVGIG (reference sequence). The CDR3 here is CAWSGGGKNTEAFF. CDR3 nucleotides: TGTGCCTGGAGTGGGGGTGGGAAAAACACTGAAGCTTTCTTT.

Here the CDR3 reads CASSQDWGQGASGEQYF. Written as DNA, the CDR3 is TGTGCCAGCAGCCAAGATTGGGGACAGGGGGCGAGTGGGGAGCAGTACTTC. This rearrangement joins TRBV14 to TRBJ2-7; 12 bases fit TRBD1. The length of the CDR3 is 17 residues. CDR1 is SGHDN and CDR2 is FVKESK in the germline V gene. After removal of 0 bases from V and 7 bases from J, the junction contained 10 bases not matched to a gene.

V and J are TRBV30 and TRBJ2-7, with D perhaps matching TRBD1 (6 bases). This CDR3 is built from 14 residues. The V gene's germline CDR1 is GTSNPN and CDR2 SVGIG (reference sequence). With 0 bases removed from V and 6 bases from J, the gap between germline ends came to 15 bases. In DNA form, the CDR3 reads TGTGCCTGGAGTGTACTCAGGGGCTCCAGCGAGCAGTACTTC. This gives the protein CAWSVLRGSSEQYF.

The chain uses TRBV10-2 and TRBJ2-3; 8 bases align to TRBD1. This CDR3 has 13 residues. J was trimmed by 2 bases and V by 8 bases; bases with no gene match: 3. The germline V gene encodes CDR1 WSHSY and CDR2 SAAADI. The CDR3 DNA is TGCGCCAGCGACAGGGGACTCACAGATACGCAGTATTTT. This encodes CASDRGLTDTQYF.

This chain links TRBV7-2 with TRBJ1-6, with D unclear. The CDR3 runs 17 residues. V lost 1 base to trimming and J lost 4 bases, with 14 bases between them. Germline CDR1 is SGHTA and CDR2 is FQGNSA. CDR3 sequence reads: CASSLVKGQLYNSPLHF. CDR3 nucleotides: TGTGCCAGCAGCTTAGTTAAGGGCCAACTATATAATTCACCCCTCCACTTT.

The chain couples TRBV2 to TRBJ2-3; D possibly matches TRBD1 or TRBD2 (5 bases each). The CDR3 extends over 14 amino acids. V was clipped by 4 bases and J by 3 bases, with 11 bases between them. Looked up from germline, CDR1 is SNHLY and CDR2 is FYNNEI. CDR3 bases: TGTGCCAGCAGTGTGGGGGAAGGGACAGATACGCAGTATTTT. This gives the protein CASSVGEGTDTQYF.

For the CDR3, the DNA is TGTGCCAGCAAAGGGACTAGCGGCCTTTACGAGCAGTACTTC. This codes for CASKGTSGLYEQYF. The chain couples TRBV2 to TRBJ2-7; 11 nucleotides agree with TRBD2. The CDR3 runs to 14 residues. Germline values: CDR1 SNHLY, CDR2 FYNNEI. Trimming removed 7 bases from V and 4 bases from J; junction bases left unmatched: 6. Full variable domain (outside the CDR3, taken from reference TRBV2 and TRBJ2-7): EPEVTQTPSHQVTQMGQEVILRCVPISNHLYFYWYRQILGQKVEFLVSFYNNEISEKSEIFDDQFSVERPDGSNFTLKIRSTKLEDSAMYFCASKGTSGLYEQYFGPGTRLTVT.